Presented here are 22 T cell receptor beta chains from one specimen sequenced in a study of blood T cell repertoires in COVID-19. The assay was immunoSEQ multiplex PCR, and TCRdb's table has in-frame clones only and misses some. This table has about 310,000 clones, roughly 86% appearing once. Sequenced material: PBMCs or T cells enriched from blood (not recorded which). The receptor set was obtained from a woman between 18 and 29 years old who had recovered from COVID-19.

The chain combines TRBV7-9 with TRBJ1-2; possibly TRBD1 for D (6 bases). This CDR3 has 15 amino acids. Deletions cut 0 bases from V and 5 bases from J, with 13 bases between. CDR1 is SEHNR, CDR2 FQNEAQ, per germline (reference sequence). This CDR3 reads CASSLAFAGEYGYTF. The CDR3 coding sequence is TGTGCCAGCAGCTTAGCCTTTGCAGGGGAGTATGGCTACACCTTC.

The chain couples TRBV5-6 to TRBJ1-5, with D possibly matching TRBD1 (5 bases). CDR3 length: 13 residues. The V gene's germline CDR1 is SGHDT and CDR2 YYEEEE. Trimming removed 3 bases from V and 3 bases from J, with 7 bases in between. CDR3 bases: TGTGCCAGCAGCTCAGGGAACAATCAGCCCCAGCATTTT. Its translation: CASSSGNNQPQHF.

V is TRBV7-2 and J is TRBJ1-4; 8 bases match TRBD1. CDR3 length: 15 residues. Per the germline V gene, CDR1 is SGHTA and CDR2 is FQGNSA. After removal of 4 bases from V and 8 bases from J, the junction contained 9 bases not matched to a gene. In DNA form, the CDR3 reads TGTGCCAGCAGCTCCCCAGGGACAGGCCTAGAAAAACTGTTTTTT. Encoded protein: CASSSPGTGLEKLFF.

The rearrangement joins TRBV9 to TRBJ2-2, with TRBD1 matching 7 bases. There are 15 residues in the CDR3. Germline V CDR1 and CDR2: SGDLS, YYNGEE. V shed 5 bases and J 6 bases; nucleotides not matched to a gene: 10. The CDR3: CASRPRQGDAGELFF. The CDR3 bases are TGTGCCAGCAGACCGAGACAGGGTGACGCCGGGGAGCTGTTTTTT.

This chain links TRBV10-3 with TRBJ2-7; TRBD1 matches 7 bases. V dropped 6 bases and J dropped 3; count of bases not matched to a gene: 8. In germline, CDR1 is ENHRY, CDR2 SYGVKD. The CDR3 is 14 amino acids. The CDR3 region has the DNA TGTGCCATCAGACAAACAGGGGCCCTCTACGAGCAGTACTTC. This encodes CAIRQTGALYEQYF.

The chain combines TRBV9 with TRBJ2-1, with 8 nucleotides matching TRBD2. The CDR3 sequence is 18 residues long. Germline values: CDR1 SGDLS, CDR2 YYNGEE. The junction had 17 bases not matched to a gene; V was cut back by 4 bases and J by 5 bases. CDR3 sequence: CASSPTSSGGAFNNEQFF. Here the CDR3 DNA reads TGTGCCAGCAGCCCAACTTCCTCCGGGGGGGCCTTTAACAATGAGCAGTTCTTC.

The V gene is TRBV24-1, the J gene TRBJ2-1, with 11 bases identical to TRBD2. J gave up 2 bases and V 4 bases, and 3 bases lay outside the gene matches. CDR3 length: 16 residues. Germline CDR1 is KGHDR and CDR2 is SFDVKD. The CDR3 loop is CATSELSGGAYNEQFF. The CDR3 bases are TGTGCCACCAGTGAACTTAGCGGGGGGGCCTACAATGAGCAGTTCTTC.

The chain uses TRBV4-3 and TRBJ1-3; 7 positions agree with TRBD1. There are 15 residues in the CDR3. Per germline, CDR1 LGHNA and CDR2 YSLEER. The trim removed 2 bases at V and 4 bases at J, leaving 5 bases unmatched. In DNA, the CDR3 is TGCGCCAGCAGCCAACGACAGGGTTCGGGAAACACCATATATTTT. As protein: CASSQRQGSGNTIYF.

This clone showed up many times. This rearrangement joins TRBV5-4 to TRBJ1-2, with D hard to call. V lost 2 bases to trimming and J lost 8 bases, with 13 bases between them. The CDR3 covers 13 residues. The germline gives CDR1 SGHNT, CDR2 YYREEE (reference sequence). For the CDR3, the DNA is TGTGCCAGCAGCTTAGACACCGAGGGAGGCTACACCTTC. It encodes CASSLDTEGGYTF. The full variable domain, completed using reference TRBV5-4 and TRBJ1-2, is ETGVTQSPTHLIKTRGQQVTLRCSSQSGHNTVSWYQQALGQGPQFIFQYYREEENGRGNFPPRFSGLQFPNYSSELNVNALELDDSALYLCASSLDTEGGYTFGSGTRLTVV.

The chain carries TRBV20-1 and TRBJ1-3, with a weak D call TRBD1 (5 bases). Trimming stripped 3 bases from V and 1 base from J, with 16 bases between. Germline values: CDR1 DFQATT, CDR2 SNEGSKA (reference sequence). The CDR3 totals 16 residues. The CDR3, as DNA: TGCAGTGCTAGTCCCCCCGACAGTATTTCTGGAAACACCATATATTTT. Its protein is CSASPPDSISGNTIYF.

This clone is a singleton in its sample. The chain recombines TRBV5-1 with TRBJ2-3; D possibly corresponds to TRBD1 (6 bases). The CDR3 is 15 residues long. The V gene's germline CDR1 is SGHRS and CDR2 YFSETQ. With 5 bases removed from V and 4 bases from J, the gap between germline ends came to 17 bases. This chain's CDR3 is CASRIPGDEADTQYF. The DNA for the CDR3 is TGCGCCAGCAGAATCCCAGGGGATGAGGCAGATACGCAGTATTTT.

This clone was seen a single time. V and J are TRBV29-1 and TRBJ1-4; no clear D gene. The germline gives CDR1 SQVTM, CDR2 ANQGSEA. The V gene lost 4 bases and the J gene lost 7 bases, with 19 bases spanning the gap. There are 15 residues in the CDR3. This CDR3 is CSVAPLGETTEKLFF. The DNA for the CDR3 is TGCAGCGTTGCCCCCCTGGGAGAAACAACTGAAAAACTGTTTTTT.

The genes are TRBV10-3 and TRBJ1-6, with TRBD1 matching 7 bases. Losses at the gene ends were 5 bases for V and 9 bases for J; bases not matched to a gene: 7. The CDR3 has 14 amino acids. Germline CDR1 is ENHRY and CDR2 is SYGVKD. For the CDR3, the DNA is TGTGCCATCAGTAAACAGGGGAACGGTTCACCCCTCCACTTT. Translating gives CAISKQGNGSPLHF.

This rearrangement joins TRBV12-3 or TRBV12-4 to TRBJ2-7; tentatively, D is TRBD2 (7 bases). This CDR3 has 13 amino acids. Trimming shortened V by 8 bases and J by 2 bases, and 13 bases separated the two germline ends. CDR3 region: CASARGGPYEQYF. The CDR3 nucleotides are TGTGCCAGCGCTAGGGGGGGCCCCTACGAGCAGTACTTC.

The chain recombines TRBV19 with TRBJ2-7, with D perhaps TRBD2 (5 bases). V lost 7 bases and J 3 bases, leaving 7 bases between the germline ends. CDR3 length equals 11 residues. CDR1 LNHDA and CDR2 SQIVND come from the germline V gene (reference sequence). The CDR3 nucleotides are TGTGCCAGTACCGGAGGCTACGAGCAGTACTTC. It is translated as CASTGGYEQYF. Full variable domain (remainder filled in from reference TRBV19 and TRBJ2-7): DGGITQSPKYLFRKEGQNVTLSCEQNLNHDAMYWYRQDPGQGLRLIYYSQIVNDFQKGDIAEGYSVSREKKESFPLTVTSAQKNPTAFYLCASTGGYEQYFGPGTRLTVT.

The chain combines TRBV29-1 with TRBJ1-1; tentative D call: TRBD1 (6 bases). This CDR3 has 14 amino acids. With 3 bases removed from V and 3 bases from J, the gap between germline ends came to 14 bases. The germline gives CDR1 SQVTM, CDR2 ANQGSEA. The CDR3 spells CSVDLQGRDTEAFF. The CDR3 DNA is TGCAGCGTTGACCTTCAGGGGCGGGACACTGAAGCTTTCTTT.

The chain links TRBV27 to TRBJ1-6; 7 positions agree with TRBD1. The CDR3 covers 14 residues. Unmatched junction bases numbered 6, after V lost 3 bases and J lost 10 bases. CDR1 and CDR2 from the germline V gene are MNHEY and SMNVEV (reference sequence). In DNA form, the CDR3 reads TGTGCCAGCAGTTTGAACAGGGGTCGATCACCCCTCCACTTT. This encodes CASSLNRGRSPLHF.

The chain employs TRBV4-3 and TRBJ2-1; no reliable D call. The CDR3 is 13 amino acids. V was clipped by 4 bases and J by 2 bases, with 6 bases between them. Germline-derived CDR1 and CDR2 are LGHNA and YSLEER. CDR3 amino acids: CASSLAAYNEQFF. The CDR3 DNA sequence: TGCGCCAGCAGCCTGGCGGCCTACAATGAGCAGTTCTTC.

The J gene is TRBJ1-2, the V gene TRBV6-2 or TRBV6-3; TRBD1 agrees at 7 bases. This CDR3 contains 13 residues. The ends lost 5 bases at V and 3 bases at J; junction bases unmatched: 3. The germline CDR1 and CDR2 sequences are MNHEY and SVGEGT. Here the CDR3 reads CASSRQGYYGYTF. The DNA of the CDR3 is TGTGCCAGCAGTCGACAGGGATACTATGGCTACACCTTC.

Here the CDR3 reads CASSYSFAQGTTEAFF. The DNA of the CDR3 is TGTGCCAGCAGTTACTCCTTCGCACAGGGGACCACTGAAGCTTTCTTT. The chain recombines TRBV6-5 with TRBJ1-1; 7 nucleotides line up with TRBD1. Germline trimming cut 0 bases from V and 4 bases from J; bases unmatched to any gene: 8. The CDR3 consists of 16 residues. Per the germline V gene, CDR1 is MNHEY and CDR2 is SVGAGI.

The genes are TRBV19 and TRBJ1-2; D perhaps matches TRBD1 (6 bases). Germline CDR1 is LNHDA and CDR2 is SQIVND (reference sequence). The CDR3 covers 16 residues. V was pared by 3 bases and J by 3 bases, with 17 bases between. CDR3 DNA: TGTGCCAGTAGTATCACAGGGCTTCTGGATCACTATGGCTACACCTTC. Translation: CASSITGLLDHYGYTF.

The chain recombines TRBV28 with TRBJ2-3, with D hard to call. The CDR3 runs 12 residues. CDR1 MDHEN and CDR2 SYDVKM come from the germline V gene. V gave up 5 bases and J gave up 4 bases, with 7 bases separating them. CDR3 sequence: CASSERSDTQYF. CDR3 sequence (DNA): TGTGCCAGCAGTGAACGGTCAGATACGCAGTATTTT.